This is a list of T cell receptor beta chains from one sample in a study of cytomegalovirus exposure and HLA in healthy donors. This table comes from immunoSEQ multiplex PCR, and its TCRdb copy is limited to in-frame clones, with some not included. Of approximately 160,000 clones listed, about 75% were seen once; the top ten hold about 0.64%. Specimen: PBMCs. These TCRs come from a male donor in good health and CMV-seronegative. The CDR3 runs from the conserved cysteine through the conserved F or W. The order of the fields is J gene, D gene, V gene, clone size, CDR3 DNA, CDR3 protein. A D gene is named only where the DNA matches it firmly. Clone size is shown for a subset of rows, as once, few, many or a class of expanded clone.

>TRBJ2-7|TRBD1|TRBV5-4|NA
TGTGCCAGCAGCCCGGGACAGGGGACGGGCGAGCAGTACTTC
CASSPGQGTGEQYF
>TRBJ1-1|TRBD1|TRBV27|once
TGTGCCAGCAGTTTAGGGACAGGGGGCGGGAGCACTGAAGCTTTCTTT
CASSLGTGGGSTEAFF
>TRBJ1-2|NA|TRBV2|NA
TGTGCCAGCAAATCCGACACGCAGAATGGCTACACCTTC
CASKSDTQNGYTF
>TRBJ2-1|TRBD2|TRBV6-5|NA
TGTGCCAGCAGTTACCCGACTAGCGGGGGAATCGATGAGCAGTTCTTC
CASSYPTSGGIDEQFF
>TRBJ2-3|NA|TRBV5-1|NA
TGCGCCAGCAGCTTTAGGGGGGGCGATACGCAGTATTTT
CASSFRGGDTQYF
>TRBJ1-1|NA|TRBV7-9|NA
TGTTCCAGCAGGAGCAACAGGGACACTGAAGCTTTCTTT
CSSRSNRDTEAFF
>TRBJ2-7|TRBD2|TRBV5-1|few
TGCGCCAGCAGCCAAGGTACTAGCGGGTCAACTACCTACGAGCAGTACTTC
CASSQGTSGSTTYEQYF
>TRBJ2-4|NA|TRBV7-2|NA
TGTGCCAGCAGCTTACGAGGTTCGGAGGACATTCAGTACTTC
CASSLRGSEDIQYF
>TRBJ1-6|NA|TRBV5-8|NA
TGTGCCAGCAGCTTTTTTCTGACAGCGAGCTCCTATAATTCACCCCTCCACTTT
CASSFFLTASSYNSPLHF
>TRBJ2-7|NA|TRBV10-3|NA
TGTGCCATCAGTGACCGGGACAACAGAACCTACGAGCAGTACTTC
CAISDRDNRTYEQYF
>TRBJ1-3|NA|TRBV21-1|few
TGTGCCAGCAGCAAAAAAAACCGGGGTAGGGGGCTTAGAAACACCATATATTTT
CASSKKNRGRGLRNTIYF
>TRBJ1-6|NA|TRBV30|few
TGTGCCTGGAGTTCACTTTATAATTCACCCCTCCACTTT
CAWSSLYNSPLHF
>TRBJ2-7|TRBD1|TRBV6-5|NA
TGTGCCAGCAGTTACTCGATGGGACAGGGGGTCGAGCAGTACTTC
CASSYSMGQGVEQYF
>TRBJ2-1|TRBD2|TRBV9|NA
TGTGCCAGCAGCCCTTCTAGCGGGATGGGTGAGCAGTTCTTC
CASSPSSGMGEQFF
>TRBJ2-1|NA|TRBV10-3|NA
TGTGCCATCAGTCAACAGGGCAATGAGCAGTTCTTC
CAISQQGNEQFF
>TRBJ2-1|TRBD2|TRBV6-4|NA
TGTGCCAGCAGTGACTCTAGACCTAGCGGGAGCTCCTACAATGAGCAGTTCTTC
CASSDSRPSGSSYNEQFF
>TRBJ2-5|TRBD2|TRBV6-6|NA
TGTGCCAGCAGTTTCCTGGGCCAGCGGGAGTATGAGACCCAGTACTTC
CASSFLGQREYETQYF
>TRBJ2-2|TRBD1|TRBV11-3|NA
TGTGCCAGCAGCTTCGCAGGGGGCGACACCGGGGAGCTGTTTTTT
CASSFAGGDTGELFF
>TRBJ2-1|TRBD2|TRBV5-1|NA
TGCGCCAGCAGCAACCGGACTAGCGGGGGGGGTGAGCAGTTCTTC
CASSNRTSGGGEQFF
>TRBJ2-2|NA|TRBV19|NA
TGTGCCAGTAGCGTCGGGGGGCACGGCGGGGAGCTGTTTTTT
CASSVGGHGGELFF
>TRBJ2-1|NA|TRBV6-1|NA
TGTGCCAGCAGTGAATGGGCGCGGGGTACTTACAATGAGCAGTTCTTC
CASSEWARGTYNEQFF
>TRBJ2-3|TRBD2|TRBV7-9|few
TGTGCCAGCAGCTATTCGGGGGGACTAGGAGGCGCAGATACGCAGTATTTT
CASSYSGGLGGADTQYF
>TRBJ2-7|TRBD1|TRBV9|NA
TGTGCCAGCAGCGTGGCAGGACAGGGGACCGAGCAGTACTTC
CASSVAGQGTEQYF
>TRBJ2-1|TRBD2|TRBV5-5|NA
TGTGCCAGCAGCTTGATGGAGTCTAGCGGGAGCTATGAGCAGTTCTTC
CASSLMESSGSYEQFF
>TRBJ1-1|TRBD1|TRBV4-1|NA
TGCGCCAGCAGCCAGGGCAGGGGGACTGAAGCTTTCTTT
CASSQGRGTEAFF
>TRBJ1-1|TRBD1|TRBV9|few
TGTGCCAGCAGCCCAGGGCAGGGGGCGCGCACTGAAGCTTTCTTT
CASSPGQGARTEAFF
>TRBJ1-5|TRBD1|TRBV6-5|NA
TGTGCCAGCAGTAGGGACAGGGGGCCGCATTTT
CASSRDRGPHF
>TRBJ1-2|NA|TRBV19|NA
TGTGCCAGTATGAGAAGGGGTAATCAGGTCCCCTATGGCTACACCTTC
CASMRRGNQVPYGYTF
>TRBJ1-2|TRBD1|TRBV7-8|NA
TGTGCCAGCAGCGCTCCGGGACAGGGGAACTATGGCTACACCTTC
CASSAPGQGNYGYTF
>TRBJ1-5|NA|TRBV19|NA
TGTGCCAGTAGTATTCCCGGACAGTATAGCAATCAGCCCCAGCATTTT
CASSIPGQYSNQPQHF
>TRBJ1-1|TRBD1|TRBV5-5|NA
TGTGCCAGCAGCTCGGGGGACAGGTCGAACACTGAAGCTTTCTTT
CASSSGDRSNTEAFF
>TRBJ2-7|NA|TRBV9|NA
TGTGCCAGCAGCGTAGGGGGTAGCGAATCCTACGAGCAGTACTTC
CASSVGGSESYEQYF
>TRBJ1-1|NA|TRBV5-1|NA
TGCGCCAGCACCTCCACACGTGGCAGGACTGAAGCTTTCTTT
CASTSTRGRTEAFF
>TRBJ2-5|TRBD2|TRBV9|NA
TGTGCCAGCACTGCGGGAGTGGGCGGCGTTGAGACCCAGTACTTC
CASTAGVGGVETQYF
>TRBJ2-5|NA|TRBV6-1|NA
TGTGCCAGCAGTCTAGCCCAAGAGACCCAGTACTTC
CASSLAQETQYF
>TRBJ2-2|NA|TRBV10-3|NA
TGTGCCATCAGTGTCTCGGCAGGGGTAGGCGGGGAGCTGTTTTTT
CAISVSAGVGGELFF
>TRBJ2-1|TRBD1|TRBV7-3|NA
TGTGCCAGCAGCTCAGAGGCACAGGGGGCCTACAATGAGCAGTTCTTC
CASSSEAQGAYNEQFF
>TRBJ1-5|NA|TRBV7-6|NA
TGTGCCAGCAGCTTAGGGGCAGATCAGCCCCAGCATTTT
CASSLGADQPQHF
>TRBJ2-1|TRBD1|TRBV9|few
TGTGCCAGCAGCGTATCCCGGGACAGGGTCATGAATGAGCAGTTCTTC
CASSVSRDRVMNEQFF
>TRBJ2-2|NA|TRBV5-1|NA
TGCGCCAGCAGCCCCAGGGAGGCCGGGGAGCTGTTTTTT
CASSPREAGELFF
>TRBJ1-1|NA|TRBV30|NA
TGTGCCTGGAACCCCGGGTCTAGGGAAGCTTTCTTT
CAWNPGSREAFF
>TRBJ2-5|TRBD2|TRBV9|NA
TGTGCCAGCAGCGTAGCTTCGCGGGGGGGTCAAGAGACCCAGTACTTC
CASSVASRGGQETQYF
>TRBJ1-2|NA|TRBV30|once
TGTGCCTGGAGTCCCCCTCCCTCAGATCGCCAGAACTATGGCTACACCTTC
CAWSPPPSDRQNYGYTF
>TRBJ2-2|NA|TRBV27|NA
TGTGCCAGCAGTCCAGGACTAGCAGGGGGAACCGGGGAGCTGTTTTTT
CASSPGLAGGTGELFF
>TRBJ1-4|TRBD1|TRBV6-5|NA
TGTGCCAGCAGTGGGACAGGGCTGAGGAAAAAACTGTTTTTT
CASSGTGLRKKLFF
>TRBJ1-1|TRBD1|TRBV27|few
TGTGCCAGCAGTATGACAGGGGCATTAGACACTGAAGCTTTCTTT
CASSMTGALDTEAFF
>TRBJ1-6|TRBD1|TRBV6-6|NA
TGTGCCAGCAGTTACGAAGGGGGCTGGACACCCCTCCACTTT
CASSYEGGWTPLHF